The T cell receptor (beta chain) described here comes from a study of vaccination and CD4 T cells after COVID-19 (dated by TCRdb to about 2022). For the study in its entirety: Convalescent patients had a positive SARS-CoV-2 result on nasal swab PCR, and of these patients, under ten had mild disease and one had severe disease. The convalescent cohort comprised six males and four females, including two Hispanic individuals, seven Caucasians, two Asians and one multiracial person. Participants received two doses of either the Pfizer-BioNTech BNT162b2 vaccine (n=8) or the Moderna mRNA-1273 vaccine (n=2). Post-COVID blood samples from convalescent patients were collected a median of around 100 days after diagnosis, with a range of 35 to 161 days. Post-vaccine blood samples were collected a median of approximately 68 days after the second vaccine dose, ranging from roughly 13 to 241 days. The cultures were stimulated with overlapping spike peptide pools from SARS-CoV-2 and from the common cold coronaviruses HCoV-NL63, HCoV-OC43 and HCoV-229E. In control cultures, a CEFX viral epitope pool was used as positive control, an HIV-1 Nef peptide pool was used as negative control, or no peptide was added. The spike-specific CD4+ TCR repertoire was compared before and after mRNA vaccination in over nine COVID-19 convalescent patients and a handful of infection-naive healthy vaccine recipients. Here is what the overall study found, with its caveats: Of the vaccine-specific clones in convalescent patients, 304 of 307, or nearly all, reacted only to SARS-CoV-2 spike and did not cross-react with common cold coronaviruses. The median count of SARS-CoV-2-reactive clonotypes went up from 20 to 25 after infection to 35 to 40 after vaccination, although the change was not significant. In convalescent patients, a median 86.3% of post-vaccine SARS-CoV-2-reactive clones were detected only after vaccination, and vaccine-specific priming was suggested by this finding. The number of convalescent patients in the study was relatively small, and the study did not examine early timepoints following natural infection.

Library preparation employed PCR. DNA from cultured CD4+ T cells was subjected to TCR sequencing with the Oncomine TCR Beta short-read assay at the Johns Hopkins FTIC core. The QIAamp micro DNA kit was used to extract genomic DNA from the cultured CD4+ T cells. The Oncomine TCR Beta libraries from cultured CD4+ T cells were pooled using unique dual indexes and then sequenced on an Illumina iSeq 100. The authors' analysis ran thus. Non-productive sequences were removed, and CDR3s that did not start with C, did not end with F or W, or were shorter than 7 amino acids were discarded. Antigen-specific clonotypes were identified using the MANAFEST web application through comparison of peptide-stimulated wells with reference and other culture wells. An FDR below 0.05, an odds ratio above 5, and a productive frequency above 0.1% in at least two of three replicate wells were required for clones to be considered positive. Clonotypes that were significantly expanded in both SARS-CoV-2 spike wells and at least one common cold coronavirus spike condition were defined as cross-reactive. Similarity between CDR3 sequences was evaluated in R version 3.6.1 using Levenshtein distances (stringdist) and unrooted phylogenetic trees (ape). The raw public data were reprocessed by TCRdb itself: fastp quality trimming at Q25, MiXCR clonotype calling, in-frame beta chains only. Records with the same CDR3 protein are collapsed into one entry carrying the most frequent genes and DNA. These V and J calls rely on TCRdb rather than the paper's analysis. The sample table holds about 11,000 distinct CDR3 sequences, of which roughly 73% were seen once. The top ten hold approximately 7.7% of the sample.

This clonotype appeared a single time. What antigen it recognizes has not been identified. No base-level quality is on record; no much larger clone is a single base apart. On its own, one read is weak support. Sample treatment or condition, as interpreted from the label and publication: approximately 10-day PBMC culture with coronavirus spike peptide pools or control peptides (ViraFEST assay). To expand antigen-specific T cells with peptide pools and then pick out the expanded clonotypes through TCR sequencing, the study relied on the ViraFEST assay. The convalescent patients' positive SARS-CoV-2 PCR tests fell between March and December 2020, which was before the Alpha, Beta and Delta variants emerged in the United States. PBMCs were cultured at about 2 million per well in IMDM supplemented with approximately 5.3% human AB serum and 8.5 to 10 IU/ml IL-2, with about 10 ug/ml peptide pools added. On days 3 and 7, half of the culture medium was replaced with fresh IL-2-containing medium. CD4+ T cells were isolated after less than twelve days of culture through negative selection using the EasySep CD4+ T cell isolation kit. PBMCs were separated from whole blood using Ficoll-Paque Plus gradient centrifugation and then either used fresh or cryopreserved at -140C. Triplicate wells were generally used for each culture condition.

From the cysteine through the phenylalanine, the CDR3 covers 13 amino acids. Solely the CDR3 DNA is kept, with 39 bases framed from the first base. The junction shows trimming of 7 bases on V and 4 bases on J, plus 9 bases between the germline ends. The germline V gene gives CDR1 as KGHDR and CDR2 as SFDVKD. The sequenced sample was CD4+ T cells from blood, cultured in vitro. This chain joins TRBV24-1 to TRBJ1-4; no D gene can be assigned with confidence. The receptor was isolated from a human donor who had recovered from COVID-19. At the DNA level, the sequence is TGTGCCACCAGAGGTGGTGGTAATGAAAAACTGTTTTTT. Translated, it gives CATRGGGNEKLFF.